Listed below are T cell receptor beta chains from one sample, sequenced in a study of T cell responses to AZD1222 COVID-19 vaccine. TCRdb's table, derived via immunoSEQ multiplex PCR, lists solely in-frame clones and lacks some. This table holds 120,000 or so clones, approximately 90% found once. The sample was peripheral blood, taken 28 days after the second AZD1222 dose. The receptors here all came from an adult who received the AZD1222 COVID-19 vaccine. Each CDR3 is given with its conserved first and last residue. A D gene is named only where the DNA matches it firmly. Rows may omit the clone size; those that give it use once, few, many or a size class.

d_call | clone_size | j_call | v_call | cdr3_aa | cdr3_nt
- | once | TRBJ2-1 | TRBV24-1 | CATSAGEVYNEQFF | TGTGCCACCTCAGCAGGGGAGGTTTACAATGAGCAGTTCTTC
- | - | TRBJ1-3 | TRBV11-1 | CASSLAGTRSGNTIYF | TGTGCCAGCAGCTTAGCCGGGACACGCTCTGGAAACACCATATATTTT
- | many | TRBJ1-1 | TRBV5-4 | CASSNQTGNTEAFF | TGTGCCAGCAGTAACCAGACAGGGAACACTGAAGCTTTCTTT
- | once | TRBJ1-5 | TRBV7-2 | CASSSDGGNQPQHF | TGTGCCAGCAGCTCAGACGGGGGCAATCAGCCCCAGCATTTT
TRBD1 | - | TRBJ2-1 | TRBV6-5 | CASSYAGGGEQFF | TGTGCCAGCAGTTACGCAGGGGGCGGTGAGCAGTTCTTC
- | - | TRBJ1-5 | TRBV5-8 | CASSYSVDGRNNQPQHF | TGTGCCAGCAGCTATTCCGTGGACGGAAGAAACAATCAGCCCCAGCATTTT
TRBD1 | - | TRBJ1-3 | TRBV9 | CASSQGTESGNTIYF | TGTGCCAGCAGCCAAGGGACAGAGTCTGGAAACACCATATATTTT
TRBD1 | - | TRBJ2-7 | TRBV11-3 | CASRATGGEQYF | TGTGCCAGCAGAGCGACAGGGGGCGAGCAGTACTTC
- | - | TRBJ2-7 | TRBV7-9 | CASSSPRGTYEQYF | TGTGCCAGCAGCAGCCCAAGGGGGACCTACGAGCAGTACTTC
TRBD2 | - | TRBJ2-7 | TRBV20-1 | CSASGPSGNYEQYF | TGCAGTGCTAGTGGTCCTAGCGGAAACTACGAGCAGTACTTC
TRBD1 | - | TRBJ1-2 | TRBV9 | CASSVTIGQGGYTF | TGTGCCAGCAGCGTGACGATCGGACAGGGTGGCTACACCTTC
TRBD2 | few | TRBJ2-3 | TRBV11-2 | CASSFQSASGRGTQYF | TGTGCCAGCAGCTTCCAGTCGGCTAGCGGGAGAGGTACGCAGTATTTT
TRBD2 | - | TRBJ2-2 | TRBV15 | CATSDPAGAGELFF | TGTGCCACCAGCGACCCTGCGGGGGCCGGGGAGCTGTTTTTT
- | - | TRBJ2-7 | TRBV12-3/TRBV12-4 | CASSPGYEQYF | TGTGCCAGCTCCCCCGGATACGAGCAGTACTTC
TRBD2 | - | TRBJ2-5 | TRBV24-1 | CATSDLGPSGGRETQYF | TGTGCCACCAGTGATCTTGGGCCCAGCGGGGGTAGAGAGACCCAGTACTTC
- | - | TRBJ2-3 | TRBV19 | CATKGGGYGHTQYF | TGTGCCACCAAGGGAGGGGGTTATGGTCATACGCAGTATTTT
- | - | TRBJ2-7 | TRBV2 | CASRHRQDLSSYEQYF | TGTGCCAGCAGACACCGACAGGACCTGAGCTCCTACGAGCAGTACTTC
- | - | TRBJ1-1 | TRBV2 | CASSTGAGGTEAFF | TGTGCCAGCAGTACCGGCGCCGGGGGCACTGAAGCTTTCTTT
- | - | TRBJ1-1 | TRBV6-2/TRBV6-3 | CASSFGGRMGTEAFF | TGTGCCAGCAGTTTTGGAGGGAGGATGGGGACTGAAGCTTTCTTT
- | - | TRBJ2-3 | TRBV27 | CASTGGGTPYTQYF | TGTGCCAGCACTGGGGGCGGTACCCCGTATACGCAGTATTTT
TRBD1 | - | TRBJ1-1 | TRBV10-3 | CAISERQGRGNTEAFF | TGTGCCATCAGTGAGCGACAGGGGAGGGGGAACACTGAAGCTTTCTTT
- | - | TRBJ2-1 | TRBV4-3 | CASSQEMGSEQFF | TGCGCCAGCAGCCAAGAGATGGGGAGTGAGCAGTTCTTC
- | - | TRBJ2-7 | TRBV7-6 | CASSLGARQNLPYEQYF | TGTGCCAGCAGCTTAGGTGCAAGGCAGAATTTACCCTACGAGCAGTACTTC
- | - | TRBJ1-1 | TRBV20-1 | CSTDRNTEAFF | TGCAGTACTGACAGGAACACTGAAGCTTTCTTT
- | - | TRBJ1-6 | TRBV27 | CASSFEGINSPLHF | TGTGCCAGCAGTTTCGAGGGGATTAATTCACCCCTCCACTTT
- | - | TRBJ2-3 | TRBV11-2 | CASSLAGPDTQYF | TGTGCCAGCAGCTTAGCCGGACCAGATACGCAGTATTTT
TRBD2 | - | TRBJ2-7 | TRBV27 | CASRNRLAGSYEQYF | TGTGCCAGCAGAAACCGACTAGCGGGATCCTACGAGCAGTACTTC
- | - | TRBJ2-3 | TRBV7-9 | CASPTTDTQYF | TGTGCCAGCCCCACCACAGATACGCAGTATTTT
- | - | TRBJ2-5 | TRBV9 | CASSVGTVQETQYF | TGTGCCAGCAGCGTAGGGACAGTACAAGAGACCCAGTACTTC
- | - | TRBJ2-7 | TRBV5-1 | CASSGNYEQYF | TGCGCCAGCAGCGGAAACTACGAGCAGTACTTC
- | - | TRBJ1-2 | TRBV7-9 | CASSLVTRAGDYGYTF | TGTGCCAGCAGCTTAGTCACGCGGGCAGGGGACTATGGCTACACCTTC
- | - | TRBJ2-5 | TRBV19 | CASSIYRDQETQYF | TGTGCCAGTAGTATTTACAGGGACCAAGAGACCCAGTACTTC
TRBD1 | - | TRBJ1-6 | TRBV6-2/TRBV6-3 | CASSHESGQGDNSPLHF | TGTGCCAGCAGCCACGAATCCGGACAGGGGGATAATTCACCCCTCCACTTT
- | - | TRBJ2-1 | TRBV10-2 | CASSEGKHEQFF | TGCGCCAGCAGTGAGGGTAAGCATGAGCAGTTCTTC
TRBD2 | - | TRBJ2-1 | TRBV28 | CASRRAGGVQEQFF | TGTGCCAGTCGGAGAGCGGGAGGTGTTCAGGAGCAGTTCTTC
TRBD2 | - | TRBJ2-7 | TRBV2 | CASSEIGGGQVSSYEQYF | TGTGCCAGCAGTGAAATCGGCGGGGGGCAGGTGAGCTCCTACGAGCAGTACTTC
- | - | TRBJ1-4 | TRBV28 | CASGRLNEKLFF | TGTGCCTCGGGCAGACTTAATGAAAAACTGTTTTTT
- | - | TRBJ1-2 | TRBV5-1 | CASSLQDNYGYTF | TGCGCCAGCAGTCTACAGGACAACTATGGCTACACCTTC
TRBD1 | - | TRBJ1-2 | TRBV7-2 | CASSRDRVGGYTF | TGTGCCAGCAGCAGGGACAGGGTCGGGGGCTACACCTTC
- | - | TRBJ1-1 | TRBV11-3 | CASSSRDSTEAFF | TGTGCCAGCAGCAGCAGGGACTCCACTGAAGCTTTCTTT
- | - | TRBJ2-1 | TRBV7-3 | CASSSLNEQFF | TGTGCCAGCAGCTCTCTCAATGAGCAGTTCTTC
TRBD2 | - | TRBJ2-5 | TRBV2 | CASPPRGQETQYF | TGTGCCAGCCCCCCGCGGGGGCAAGAGACCCAGTACTTC
- | - | TRBJ1-2 | TRBV7-9 | CASSPLGGQGFGYTF | TGTGCCAGCAGTCCCTTGGGGGGCCAGGGATTTGGCTACACCTTC
- | - | TRBJ1-5 | TRBV19 | CASSIVRGGNQPQHF | TGTGCCAGTAGTATCGTGAGGGGGGGCAATCAGCCCCAGCATTTT
TRBD2 | - | TRBJ2-7 | TRBV11-1 | CASSRLTSGSSYEQYF | TGTGCCAGCAGCCGCTTGACTAGCGGGAGCTCCTACGAGCAGTACTTC
- | - | TRBJ2-7 | TRBV15 | CATSREMTQGLWEQYF | TGTGCCACCAGCAGAGAGATGACTCAGGGTCTTTGGGAGCAGTACTTC
- | - | TRBJ1-5 | TRBV18 | CASVDGYSNQPQHF | TGTGCCAGCGTCGACGGTTATAGCAATCAGCCCCAGCATTTT
TRBD2 | - | TRBJ2-3 | TRBV3-1/TRBV3-2 | CASSQDASGTDTQYF | TGTGCCAGCAGCCAAGACGCTAGCGGGACAGATACGCAGTATTTT
- | - | TRBJ1-3 | TRBV4-3 | CASSQDRLWHGGNTIYF | TGCGCCAGCAGCCAAGATAGGTTATGGCACGGTGGAAACACCATATATTTT